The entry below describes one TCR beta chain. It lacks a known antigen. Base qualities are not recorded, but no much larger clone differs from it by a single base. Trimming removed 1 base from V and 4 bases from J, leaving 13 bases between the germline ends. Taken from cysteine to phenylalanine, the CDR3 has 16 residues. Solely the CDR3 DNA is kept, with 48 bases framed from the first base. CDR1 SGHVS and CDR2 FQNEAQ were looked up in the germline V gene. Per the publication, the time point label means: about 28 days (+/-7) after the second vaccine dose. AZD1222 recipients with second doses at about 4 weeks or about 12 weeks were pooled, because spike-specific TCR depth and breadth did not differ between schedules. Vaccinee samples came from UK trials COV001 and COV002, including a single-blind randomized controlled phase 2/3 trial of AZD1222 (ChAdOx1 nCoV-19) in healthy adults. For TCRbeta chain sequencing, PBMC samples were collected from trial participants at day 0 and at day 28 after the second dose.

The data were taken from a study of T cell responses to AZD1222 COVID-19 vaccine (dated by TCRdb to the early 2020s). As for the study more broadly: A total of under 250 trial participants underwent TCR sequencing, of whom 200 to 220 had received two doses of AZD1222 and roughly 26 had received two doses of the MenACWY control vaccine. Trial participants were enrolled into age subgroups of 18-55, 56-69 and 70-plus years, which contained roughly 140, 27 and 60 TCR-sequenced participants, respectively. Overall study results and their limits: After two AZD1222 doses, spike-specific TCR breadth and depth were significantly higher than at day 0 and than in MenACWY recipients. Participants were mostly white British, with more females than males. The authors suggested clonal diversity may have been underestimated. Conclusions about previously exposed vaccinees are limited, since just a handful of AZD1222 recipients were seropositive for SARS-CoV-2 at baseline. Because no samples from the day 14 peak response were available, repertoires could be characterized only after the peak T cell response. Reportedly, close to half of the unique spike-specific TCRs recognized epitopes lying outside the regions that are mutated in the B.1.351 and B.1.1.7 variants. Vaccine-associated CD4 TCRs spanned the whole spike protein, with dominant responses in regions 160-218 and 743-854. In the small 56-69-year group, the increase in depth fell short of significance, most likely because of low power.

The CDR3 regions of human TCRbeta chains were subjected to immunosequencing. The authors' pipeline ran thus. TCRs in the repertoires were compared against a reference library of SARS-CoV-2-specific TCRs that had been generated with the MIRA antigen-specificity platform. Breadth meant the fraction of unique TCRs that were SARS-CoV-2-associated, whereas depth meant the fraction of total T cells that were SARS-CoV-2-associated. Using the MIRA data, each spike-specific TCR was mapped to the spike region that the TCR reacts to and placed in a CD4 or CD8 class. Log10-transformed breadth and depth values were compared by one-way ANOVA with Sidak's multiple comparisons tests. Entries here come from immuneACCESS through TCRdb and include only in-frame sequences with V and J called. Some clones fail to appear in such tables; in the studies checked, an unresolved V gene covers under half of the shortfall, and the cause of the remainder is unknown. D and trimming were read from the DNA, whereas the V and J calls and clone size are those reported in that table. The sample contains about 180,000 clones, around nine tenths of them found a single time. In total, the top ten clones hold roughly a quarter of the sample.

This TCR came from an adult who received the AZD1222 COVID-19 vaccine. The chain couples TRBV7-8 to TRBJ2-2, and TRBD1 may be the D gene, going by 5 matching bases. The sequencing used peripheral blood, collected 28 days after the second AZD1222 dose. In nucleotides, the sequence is TGTGCCAGCAGCTTAGGCGCAGGGTCTGGCACCGGGGAGCTGTTTTTT. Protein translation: CASSLGAGSGTGELFF.